Below, one T cell receptor beta chain is given with its context. The target antigen is unknown. The source of the sample is a study of OX40 agonist ivuxolimab in advanced cancers. About the research overall: Three dose-escalation patients had partial responses: one with hepatocellular carcinoma and two with cutaneous melanoma.

Study-wide findings and caveats: What antigens the expanded peripheral T cells recognized was never established. The study observed clonal expansion of CD4+ and CD8+ blood T cells by week 6 at 0.1 to 3.0 mg/kg.

Sequencing was performed with immunoSEQ multiplex PCR; in TCRdb, only in-frame clones are kept and a portion is missing. Of under 80,000 clones in the sample, 86% were seen once. Germline-derived CDR1 and CDR2 are MNHEY and SVGAGI. Unmatched junction bases numbered 5, after V lost 7 bases and J lost 1 base. The CDR3 is 14 amino acids. This chain connects TRBV6-5 to TRBJ1-2, with 8 positions matching TRBD1. The source was CD4+ or CD8+ T cells sorted from blood, collected in a trial of the OX40 agonist ivuxolimab. The receptor comes from an adult with an advanced solid tumor such as melanoma, head and neck, liver or kidney cancer. In DNA form, the CDR3 reads TGTGCCAGCACCAGGACAGGGATTAACTATGGCTACACCTTC. Protein: CASTRTGINYGYTF.